The rows below give T cell receptor beta chains drawn from one sample of a study of blood T cell repertoires in COVID-19. Only in-frame clones appear in the TCRdb table, and some are missing; sequencing was by immunoSEQ multiplex PCR. The table has approximately 40,000 clones, roughly 90% seen once. The specimen sequenced was peripheral blood. The receptors shown here come from a man aged 60 to 69 with acute or convalescent COVID-19. Both conserved end residues are part of each CDR3. A D gene is named only where the DNA matches it firmly. Some rows have no size entry. The others give once, few or many, or a class for an expanded clone.

TRBJ2-2 . . TRBV19 CASSIITGVGELFF TGTGCCAGTAGTATTATAACGGGGGTCGGGGAGCTGTTTTTT
TRBJ1-1 . . TRBV10-3 CAISKDTNTEAFF TGTGCCATCAGCAAGGACACGAACACTGAAGCTTTCTTT
TRBJ1-5 once . TRBV5-1 CASSLAGVGDQPQHF TGCGCCAGCAGCTTGGCGGGAGTTGGTGATCAGCCCCAGCATTTT
TRBJ1-1 once . TRBV5-1 CASSLQGGDTEAFF TGCGCCAGCAGCTTGCAAGGCGGGGACACTGAAGCTTTCTTT
TRBJ1-4 . . TRBV7-9 CASSPRGIWGEGNEKLFF TGTGCCAGCAGCCCAAGGGGAATATGGGGTGAAGGGAATGAAAAACTGTTTTTT
TRBJ2-1 . TRBD1 TRBV2 CASDYYRGSGEQFF TGTGCCAGCGATTACTACAGGGGGTCCGGTGAGCAGTTCTTC
TRBJ1-1 . TRBD1 TRBV27 CASSMARDSNTEAFF TGTGCCAGCAGTATGGCGCGGGACAGCAACACTGAAGCTTTCTTT
TRBJ2-3 . . TRBV7-8 CASSPRASTDTQYF TGTGCCAGCAGCCCGCGGGCTAGCACAGATACGCAGTATTTT
TRBJ2-1 few . TRBV11-3 CASSLGARTRGEQFF TGTGCCAGCAGCTTAGGCGCCAGGACACGAGGTGAGCAGTTCTTC
TRBJ1-2 once TRBD1 TRBV6-1 CASSERTSGTGSNYGYTF TGTGCCAGCAGTGAACGGACTAGCGGGACAGGGAGTAACTATGGCTACACCTTC
TRBJ2-7 once TRBD1 TRBV6-2/TRBV6-3 CASSYGDSFDEQYF TGTGCCAGCAGTTACGGGGACAGTTTTGACGAGCAGTACTTC
TRBJ2-1 . TRBD1 TRBV27 CASRKGAPLNEQFF TGTGCCAGCAGAAAGGGGGCTCCTCTCAATGAGCAGTTCTTC
TRBJ2-1 few TRBD1 TRBV5-1 CASTRDRGQNEQFF TGCGCCAGCACCCGGGACAGGGGGCAAAATGAGCAGTTCTTC
TRBJ2-7 . TRBD2 TRBV3-1/TRBV3-2 CASSPRLAGFRNEQYF TGTGCCAGCAGCCCCAGACTAGCGGGATTTAGAAACGAGCAGTACTTC
TRBJ2-3 . . TRBV10-3 CAISWQGQAPDTQYF TGTGCCATCAGCTGGCAGGGTCAAGCACCAGATACGCAGTATTTT
TRBJ1-2 . TRBD1 TRBV3-1/TRBV3-2 CASSQYASDRTNYGYTF TGTGCCAGCAGCCAATATGCCTCGGACAGGACTAACTATGGCTACACCTTC
TRBJ2-1 . TRBD2 TRBV10-3 CAIKEMGGYNEQFF TGTGCCATCAAGGAGATGGGAGGGTACAATGAGCAGTTCTTC
TRBJ1-3 . . TRBV28 CASSFSGTTGNTIYF TGTGCCAGCAGTTTCTCCGGGACAACCGGAAACACCATATATTTT
TRBJ2-2 . TRBD2 TRBV28 CASRFGGVPGELFF TGTGCCAGCAGGTTTGGGGGGGTCCCCGGGGAGCTGTTTTTT
TRBJ1-2 once TRBD1 TRBV6-5 CASRLQGGSGYTF TGTGCCAGCAGACTCCAGGGGGGTAGCGGCTACACCTTC
TRBJ1-6 . . TRBV6-2/TRBV6-3 CASSSDSSYNSPLHF TGTGCCAGCAGCTCCGACAGCTCCTATAATTCACCCCTCCACTTT
TRBJ2-1 . . TRBV11-3 CATRRAGDEQFF TGTGCCACCAGGAGGGCCGGGGATGAGCAGTTCTTC
TRBJ2-3 . TRBD1 TRBV2 CASSSLSRGRSTDTQYF TGTGCCAGCAGTTCCCTGAGCAGGGGGCGAAGCACAGATACGCAGTATTTT
TRBJ1-2 once TRBD1 TRBV27 CASSPLRGQSGYTF TGTGCCAGCAGTCCCCTCAGGGGGCAGAGTGGCTACACCTTC
TRBJ2-1 . TRBD1 TRBV10-1 CASSEGTGSYNEQFF TGCGCCAGCAGTGAGGGGACAGGCTCCTACAATGAGCAGTTCTTC
TRBJ2-4 . . TRBV11-2 CASSLVGGLLAKNIQYF TGTGCCAGCAGCTTAGTGGGGGGATTACTAGCCAAAAACATTCAGTACTTC
TRBJ2-2 once TRBD1 TRBV29-1 CSAVGQGPGELFF TGCAGCGCCGTGGGACAGGGACCCGGGGAGCTGTTTTTT
TRBJ1-5 . . TRBV6-6 CASSYSVARINQPQHF TGTGCCAGCAGTTACTCAGTCGCCAGGATTAATCAGCCCCAGCATTTT
TRBJ1-6 . TRBD1 TRBV19 CASSIRDSLGNSPLHF TGTGCCAGTAGTATACGGGACAGTCTTGGGAATTCACCCCTCCACTTT
TRBJ2-5 . . TRBV5-1 CASSLRGMGTAETQYF TGCGCCAGCAGCCTCAGGGGAATGGGAACAGCGGAGACCCAGTACTTC
TRBJ2-2 . TRBD1 TRBV6-4 CASSGTGSPGELFF TGTGCCAGCAGCGGGACAGGGTCCCCCGGGGAGCTGTTTTTT
TRBJ2-7 . TRBD1 TRBV18 CASSPETGTYEQYF TGTGCCAGCTCACCAGAGACAGGGACGTACGAGCAGTACTTC
TRBJ2-1 . TRBD2 TRBV6-5 CAVSVLAAYNEQFF TGTGCAGTCAGTGTACTAGCGGCATACAATGAGCAGTTCTTC
TRBJ2-1 . . TRBV5-1 CASSLSSWEEQFF TGCGCCAGCAGCTTGTCCTCCTGGGAGGAGCAGTTCTTC
TRBJ2-2 . . TRBV11-2 CASSLIRSGRTGELFF TGTGCCAGCAGCTTGATTCGTTCTGGCCGCACCGGGGAGCTGTTTTTT
TRBJ1-1 once TRBD1 TRBV11-3 CASSSPPGTGLNTEAFF TGTGCCAGCAGCTCCCCACCCGGGACAGGGTTGAACACTGAAGCTTTCTTT
TRBJ2-4 . . TRBV7-2 CASSLVPGVGAGGKYIQYF TGTGCCAGCAGCTTAGTCCCGGGCGTAGGAGCGGGCGGGAAATACATTCAGTACTTC
TRBJ2-2 . . TRBV5-6 CASSFYGRNTGELFF TGTGCCAGCAGCTTTTACGGGAGAAACACCGGGGAGCTGTTTTTT
TRBJ1-1 once . TRBV14 CASSQRSNTEAFF TGTGCCAGCAGCCAACGGAGTAACACTGAAGCTTTCTTT
TRBJ2-3 . . TRBV29-1 CSVVRLTLKDTQYF TGCAGCGTTGTGAGACTTACCCTTAAAGATACGCAGTATTTT
TRBJ2-7 . . TRBV5-4 CASSLEEGLGEQYF TGTGCCAGCAGCTTGGAGGAGGGCCTGGGCGAGCAGTACTTC
TRBJ2-1 . . TRBV2 CASSEFFGAQSGEQFF TGTGCCAGCAGTGAATTTTTTGGGGCTCAATCGGGTGAGCAGTTCTTC
TRBJ1-5 once . TRBV24-1 CATEGDTTRAIGNQPQHF TGTGCCACGGAAGGGGATACTACCAGGGCTATAGGCAATCAGCCCCAGCATTTT
TRBJ2-7 . . TRBV4-1 CASSHPQSSYEQYF TGCGCCAGCAGCCACCCCCAGTCCTCCTACGAGCAGTACTTC
TRBJ1-6 . . TRBV7-9 CASSLGSPDHSPLHF TGTGCCAGCAGCCTAGGGTCCCCAGATCATTCACCCCTCCACTTT
TRBJ2-5 . . TRBV5-4 CASSSQGDQETQYF TGTGCCAGCAGCTCCCAGGGCGACCAAGAGACCCAGTACTTC
TRBJ1-1 . TRBD1 TRBV2 CASSWDRVGEAFF TGTGCCAGCAGTTGGGACAGGGTAGGTGAAGCTTTCTTT
TRBJ1-4 . . TRBV6-5 CASSYSYGGSEKLFF TGTGCCAGCAGTTACTCGTACGGGGGGAGTGAAAAACTGTTTTTT
TRBJ2-1 . TRBD2 TRBV9 CASSVGGVAGLHEQFF TGTGCCAGCAGCGTAGGTGGGGTAGCGGGATTACATGAGCAGTTCTTC
TRBJ2-3 . . TRBV6-6 CASSPPNRGSTDTQYF TGTGCCAGCAGTCCCCCTAACCGGGGGAGCACAGATACGCAGTATTTT
TRBJ2-7 . TRBD1 TRBV11-2 CASSSWGQGMYEQYF TGTGCCAGCAGCTCTTGGGGACAGGGTATGTACGAGCAGTACTTC
TRBJ2-5 . . TRBV5-1 CASSSPEGVETQYF TGCGCCAGCAGCTCTCCGGAGGGAGTCGAGACCCAGTACTTC
TRBJ1-2 . . TRBV5-4 CASSEGVRYGYTF TGTGCCAGCAGCGAGGGGGTACGCTATGGCTACACCTTC
TRBJ1-5 . . TRBV2 CASSGEVFGNQPQHF TGTGCCAGCAGTGGCGAGGTGTTTGGCAATCAGCCCCAGCATTTT
TRBJ2-3 . . TRBV24-1 CATSDQTVPSTDTQYF TGTGCCACCAGTGACCAGACAGTTCCTAGCACAGATACGCAGTATTTT
TRBJ2-2 . . TRBV7-9 CASRKTGNTGELFF TGTGCCAGCAGGAAGACAGGAAACACCGGGGAGCTGTTTTTT
TRBJ2-3 few . TRBV19 CASSLGDTSTDTQYF TGTGCCAGTAGTCTCGGGGACACTAGCACAGATACGCAGTATTTT